The 28 T cell receptor beta chains listed next were all sequenced from one sample in a study of shared clonotypes between healthy human individuals (TCRdb year 2020). Library generation was performed with the immunoSEQ multiplex PCR assay. The immuneACCESS repertoire file appears here via TCRdb, limited to in-frame rearrangements. These files lack a portion of the clones; in checked studies, under half of the deficit traces to unresolved V genes, and the cause of the others is not known. The sample data list about 2 million clones, and over 85% of these were observed just once. The ten top clones hold around 0.13% of the sample. Sequencing used naive CD4+ T cells sorted from blood. The sample's cell subset or site, from its label and the paper: CD45RA+ positively selected. Receptors originate from a man between 18 and 29 years old in good health.

The chain carries TRBV7-3 and TRBJ2-7; a possible D gene is TRBD1 (6 bases). CDR1 and CDR2 from the germline V gene are SGHTA and FQGTGA. Between the trimmed V and J ends, which lost 1 base and 2 bases, there was a span of 9 bases. The CDR3 is made up of 14 amino acids. CDR3 residues: CASSLSRDTYEQYF. The CDR3 coding sequence is TGTGCCAGCAGCTTAAGTCGGGACACCTACGAGCAGTACTTC.

The V and J genes are TRBV5-8 and TRBJ2-4, with 7 positions matching TRBD1. CDR1 and CDR2 from the germline V gene are SGHTS and YDEGEE. The CDR3 covers 13 residues. The trim removed 7 bases at V and 3 bases at J, leaving 4 bases unmatched. The CDR3 nucleotides read TGTGCCAGCCCCCGGGACAGCAAAAACATTCAGTACTTC. Protein: CASPRDSKNIQYF. The full variable domain, rest sourced from reference TRBV5-8 and TRBJ2-4, is EAGVTQSPTHLIKTRGQQATLRCSPISGHTSVYWYQQALGLGLQFLLWYDEGEERNRGNFPPRFSGRQFPNYSSELNVNALELEDSALYLCASPRDSKNIQYFGAGTRLSVL.

The V call is TRBV6-5, the J call TRBJ2-3; D not certain. This CDR3 contains 13 residues. V was cut by 0 bases and J by 2 bases, with 3 bases left in between. Germline CDR1 and CDR2: MNHEY and SVGAGI. The CDR3 region is CASSYSNTDTQYF. CDR3 coding DNA: TGTGCCAGCAGTTACTCGAACACAGATACGCAGTATTTT.

The V and J genes are TRBV7-2 and TRBJ2-5; TRBD1 aligns across 8 bases. In germline, CDR1 is SGHTA, CDR2 FQGNSA. The length of the CDR3 is 16 residues. The ends lost 3 bases at V and 2 bases at J; junction bases unmatched: 8. CDR3 DNA: TGTGCCAGCAGCTTGGCCGGGACAGGCGGACAAGAGACCCAGTACTTC. Its translation: CASSLAGTGGQETQYF.

The rearrangement joins TRBV4-1 to TRBJ2-2; possible D gene TRBD2, 5 bases. V lost 5 bases and J lost 1, with 11 bases in between. Germline lookup yields CDR1 MGHRA and CDR2 YSYEKL. The CDR3 contains 15 residues. The CDR3 spells CASSFLGGNTGELFF. The CDR3 nucleotides read TGCGCCAGCAGCTTCCTCGGAGGGAACACCGGGGAGCTGTTTTTT.

J is TRBJ1-1 and V is TRBV9; tentatively, D is TRBD1 (6 bases). Per germline, CDR1 SGDLS and CDR2 YYNGEE. CDR3 length equals 15 residues. V was clipped by 2 bases and J by 3 bases, with 14 bases between them. The CDR3 reads CASSVRGAFDTEAFF. In DNA form, the CDR3 reads TGTGCCAGCAGCGTCAGGGGCGCCTTTGACACTGAAGCTTTCTTT.

The chain joins TRBV18 to TRBJ1-4, with TRBD1 as a possible D gene (5 bases). Trimming took 3 bases from V and 0 from J, leaving 11 bases between them. CDR1 and CDR2 from the germline V gene are KGHSH and LQKENI. The CDR3 has 16 amino acids. In nucleotides, the CDR3 is TGTGCCAGCTCACCCGGGACGCCTCCAACTAATGAAAAACTGTTTTTT. This codes for CASSPGTPPTNEKLFF.

CDR3 protein: CASSHWGGQNSYEQYF. For the CDR3, the DNA is TGCGCCAGCAGCCATTGGGGGGGACAGAACTCCTACGAGCAGTACTTC. The chain combines TRBV4-1 with TRBJ2-7; perhaps D is TRBD1 or TRBD2 (7 bases each). Trimming pared 3 bases from V and 0 bases from J, leaving 15 bases between. This CDR3 is built from 16 residues. CDR1 and CDR2 (germline): MGHRA, YSYEKL.

This chain links TRBV5-1 with TRBJ2-5; 13 bases are a match to TRBD2. The V and J ends lost 3 bases and 4 bases, in that order; junction bases with no gene match: 9. CDR3 length: 17 amino acids. CDR1 SGHRS and CDR2 YFSETQ come from the germline V gene. The CDR3 region has the DNA TGCGCCAGCAGCTCCAGGACTAGCGGGGGAAGGAGAGAGACCCAGTACTTC. Its translation is CASSSRTSGGRRETQYF.

This clone came up a few times. The rearrangement links TRBV27 to TRBJ1-2, with 12 bases aligning to TRBD1. Germline V gene data show CDR1 as MNHEY and CDR2 as SMNVEV (reference sequence). V gave up 4 bases and J gave up 4 bases; unmatched junction bases: 4. This CDR3 is built from 15 residues. The CDR3, as DNA: TGTGCCAGCAGTTCCGGGACAGGGGGCGTCTATGGCTACACCTTC. It codes for CASSSGTGGVYGYTF.

V gene TRBV6-5 combines with J gene TRBJ2-3, with D tentatively TRBD1 (5 bases). Trimming stripped 5 bases from V and 5 bases from J, with 5 bases between. In germline, CDR1 is MNHEY, CDR2 SVGAGI. CDR3 length equals 11 residues. The CDR3 DNA sequence: TGTGCCAGCAGTGACAGAGATACGCAGTATTTT. The encoded protein is CASSDRDTQYF.

V gene TRBV6-5 combines with J gene TRBJ2-7; 8 bases align to TRBD1. The CDR3 covers 12 residues. Germline V gives CDR1 MNHEY, CDR2 SVGAGI. J lost 5 bases, V lost 6 bases, and 3 bases had no gene match. CDR3 sequence: CASRNRGNEQYF. In DNA form, the CDR3 reads TGTGCCAGCAGAAACAGGGGGAACGAGCAGTACTTC.

The rearrangement uses TRBV19 and TRBJ1-4; a weak D match, TRBD1 (6 bases). Germline-derived CDR1 and CDR2 are LNHDA and SQIVND (reference sequence). This CDR3 region has 13 residues. V lost 10 bases and J 6 bases, leaving 15 bases between the germline ends. CDR3: CATTTGIDEKLFF. CDR3 in DNA: TGTGCCACCACAACAGGGATAGATGAAAAACTGTTTTTT.

Concerning this clone itself: Other DNA sequences in the sample encode the same CDR3. The rearrangement uses TRBV5-1 and TRBJ2-3; no clear D gene. The CDR3 spans 14 residues. Germline-derived CDR1 and CDR2 are SGHRS and YFSETQ. V lost 0 bases and J lost 2, with 7 bases in between. In nucleotides, the CDR3 is TGCGCCAGCAGCTTGGACCCCTCCACAGATACGCAGTATTTT. Its translation is CASSLDPSTDTQYF.

This clone was found once. V usage is TRBV2 and J usage is TRBJ1-6, with 8 bases identical to TRBD1. Germline CDR1 and CDR2: SNHLY and FYNNEI. The CDR3 spans 15 residues. V trimming: 6 bases; J trimming: 6 bases; junction bases outside the gene matches: 7. CDR3 sequence: CASRPRTGSNSPLHF. The CDR3 DNA follows: TGTGCCAGCAGGCCAAGGACAGGGAGTAATTCACCCCTCCACTTT.

The J gene is TRBJ1-6, the V gene TRBV5-6; the D is unclear. Germline V lookup: CDR1 SGHDT, CDR2 YYEEEE. Trimming took 4 bases from V and 3 from J, leaving 14 bases between them. This CDR3 region has 16 residues. The CDR3 protein is CASSGLEGFYNSPLHF. In DNA, the CDR3 is TGTGCCAGCAGCGGCCTGGAGGGCTTCTATAATTCACCCCTCCACTTT.

V is TRBV6-1 and J is TRBJ1-5; D remains unclear. The germline CDR1 and CDR2 sequences are MNHNS and SASEGT. V lost 8 bases, J lost 9 bases, and 17 bases lay in between. The CDR3 covers 13 residues. Here the CDR3 DNA reads TGTGCCAGCCTGTGGCACGGAGGTGGGCCCCAGCATTTT. It is translated as CASLWHGGGPQHF.

The chain carries TRBV6-5 and TRBJ2-3; 10 bases agree with TRBD2. Germline assignment: CDR1 MNHEY and CDR2 SVGAGI. This CDR3 has 15 amino acids. The ends lost 5 bases at V and 5 bases at J; junction bases unmatched: 7. The CDR3 DNA follows: TGTGCCAGCAGTCGGAGCGGGGGGGCCTTAGATACGCAGTATTTT. Translating it yields CASSRSGGALDTQYF.

This chain links TRBV5-1 with TRBJ1-1; D unclear. The CDR3 has 14 amino acids. Trimming cost V 1 base and J 1 base, with 8 bases left between them. The germline V gene has CDR1 SGHRS and CDR2 YFSETQ. The CDR3 DNA reads as TGCGCCAGCAGCTTGTACGCGCAGAACACTGAAGCTTTCTTT. This encodes CASSLYAQNTEAFF.

The V and J genes are TRBV18 and TRBJ2-5; TRBD1 is a possible D gene (5 bases). Germline V gives CDR1 KGHSH, CDR2 LQKENI. V lost 1 base to trimming and J lost 5 bases, with 11 bases between them. The CDR3 extends over 14 amino acids. CDR3 protein: CASSPRGAGETQYF. Here the CDR3 DNA reads TGTGCCAGCTCACCACGGGGCGCAGGGGAGACCCAGTACTTC.

As to this clone: The same CDR3 is also encoded by other DNA sequences in this sample. The chain employs TRBV5-6 and TRBJ1-5; D is ambiguous. The CDR3 has 12 amino acids. The germline gives CDR1 SGHDT, CDR2 YYEEEE. V was shortened by 0 bases and J by 5 bases, with 3 bases between the two germline ends. The CDR3, as DNA: TGTGCCAGCAGCTTGGCCGATCAGCCCCAGCATTTT. Residues: CASSLADQPQHF.

As regards this clone: Additional DNA sequences in this sample encode the identical CDR3. This chain links TRBV7-9 with TRBJ1-1, with D unresolved. Germline CDR1 reads SEHNR; CDR2 reads FQNEAQ (reference sequence). The CDR3 sequence is 13 residues long. Between the trimmed V and J ends, which lost 0 bases and 1 base, there was a span of 3 bases. The CDR3 DNA follows: TGTGCCAGCAGCTTAGCAAAGAACACTGAAGCTTTCTTT. Its protein product is CASSLAKNTEAFF.

This chain links TRBV9 with TRBJ2-7; tentatively, D is TRBD1 or TRBD2 (5 bases each). Germline CDR1 and CDR2: SGDLS and YYNGEE. The CDR3 consists of 15 residues. Trimming pared 3 bases from V and 1 base from J, leaving 14 bases between. The CDR3 nucleotides are TGTGCCAGCAGCGCCCGGGACGGTCCATCCTACGAGCAGTACTTC. Translation: CASSARDGPSYEQYF.

V usage is TRBV7-9 and J usage is TRBJ2-1; possibly TRBD1 for D (6 bases). Per the germline V gene, CDR1 is SEHNR and CDR2 is FQNEAQ (reference sequence). V lost 5 bases and J lost 9, with 11 bases in between. The CDR3 runs 12 residues. In nucleotides, the CDR3 is TGTGCCAGCAGCCTACAGGGCACTGAGCAGTTCTTC. Translated, it gives CASSLQGTEQFF.

This CDR3 reads CASSATPGQGNTEAFF. CDR3 in DNA: TGCGCCAGCAGCGCGACTCCCGGACAGGGGAACACTGAAGCTTTCTTT. V usage is TRBV5-1 and J usage is TRBJ1-1; 8 nucleotides line up with TRBD1. Germline trimming cut 4 bases from V and 1 base from J; bases unmatched to any gene: 9. This CDR3 is 16 amino acids long. Germline loops: CDR1 SGHRS, CDR2 YFSETQ.

Concerning this clone: Other DNA variants within this sample encode the same CDR3. The chain has TRBV11-3 and TRBJ2-1; D gene ambiguous. This CDR3 comprises 15 residues. Germline-derived CDR1 and CDR2 are SGHNT and YENEEA. Between the trimmed V and J ends, which lost 1 base and 2 bases, there was a span of 9 bases. The CDR3 region is CASSLGGSTYNEQFF. Written as DNA, the CDR3 is TGTGCCAGCAGCTTAGGTGGCAGCACCTACAATGAGCAGTTCTTC.

The V gene is TRBV6-6, the J gene TRBJ2-5; possible D gene TRBD2, 6 bases. CDR1 is MNHNY, CDR2 SVGAGI, per germline (reference sequence). Trimming took off 5 bases at V and 5 bases at J, with 21 bases between the two ends. The CDR3 sequence is 16 residues long. CDR3 loop: CASSRRVTGVVETQYF. In nucleotides, the CDR3 is TGTGCCAGCAGTCGACGAGTAACGGGAGTGGTGGAGACCCAGTACTTC.

The chain uses TRBV5-1 and TRBJ2-7; TRBD2 matches 7 bases. CDR1 and CDR2 from the germline V gene are SGHRS and YFSETQ. This CDR3 contains 18 residues. V shed 0 bases, J shed 6 bases, and the junction held 18 bases outside the gene matches. Here the CDR3 DNA reads TGCGCCAGCAGCTTGGGACATAGCGGGCTAAGGGCCACTTCCGAGCAGTACTTC. Its translation: CASSLGHSGLRATSEQYF.